Below are 29 T cell receptor beta chains sequenced from a single sample in a study of read filtering for tumor transcriptome and immune sequencing. Molecular barcoded adaptors covering alpha/delta and beta/gamma chains were used on roughly 370 ng RNA. Via MiXCR, TCRdb re-called the reads, giving one row per CDR3 protein. Of approximately 61,000 distinct CDR3 sequences in the sample, nearly 20% were seen once. Sequenced material: a population of CD138-negative cells sorted from bone marrow. All receptors derive from a donor older than 35 with multiple myeloma.

The V gene is TRBV3-1, the J gene TRBJ2-4, with D possibly being TRBD1 or TRBD2 (6 bases each). Germline V gene data show CDR1 as LGHDT and CDR2 as YNNKEL (reference sequence). The ends were cut back, 2 bases at V and 1 base at J, with 9 bases in the middle. The length of the CDR3 is 15 residues. CDR3 amino acids: CASSQIGGAKNIQYF. In DNA form, the CDR3 reads TGTGCCAGCAGCCAAATAGGGGGGGCCAAAAACATTCAGTACTTC.

This clonotype was seen many times. The chain has TRBV16 and TRBJ2-2, with 8 bases matching TRBD1. The CDR3 extends over 14 amino acids. V was pared by 8 bases and J by 0 bases, with 2 bases of the junction left unmatched. The germline CDR1 and CDR2 sequences are KGHSY and FQNENV. CDR3 DNA sequence: TGTGCCAGCGGGGGACAGGCGAACACCGGGGAGCTGTTTTTT. It is translated as CASGGQANTGELFF. The full variable domain, with the rest looked up from reference TRBV16 and TRBJ2-2, is GEEVAQTPKHLVRGEGQKAKLYCAPIKGHSYVFWYQQVLKNEFKFLISFQNENVFDETGMPKERFSAKCLPNSPCSLEIQATKLEDSAVYFCASGGQANTGELFFGEGSRLTVL.

Comments on this clonotype: One end of the junction is discordant with germline, which a read error may explain. This sequence joins TRBV29-1 and TRBJ2-5; D remains ambiguous. Germline V gene lookup returns CDR1 SQVTM and CDR2 ANQGSEA. The CDR3 runs to 15 residues. CDR3 in amino acids: CSVELSDQFRETQHF. The CDR3 region has the DNA TGCAGCGTTGAACTTTCAGACCAATTCAGAGAGACCCAGCACTTC. The full variable domain, with the rest looked up from reference TRBV29-1 and TRBJ2-5, is SAVISQKPSRDICQRGTSLTIQCQVDSQVTMMFWYRQQPGQSLTLIATANQGSEATYESGFVIDKFPISRPNLTFSTLTVSNMSPEDSSIYLCSVELSDQFRETQHFGPGTRLLVL.

This clonotype was seen repeatedly, ten times or more. V usage is TRBV19 and J usage is TRBJ2-2, with D possibly being TRBD2 (5 bases). The V end lost 9 bases, the J end lost 0 bases, and 17 bases lay between the germline ends. The germline V gene encodes CDR1 LNHDA and CDR2 SQIVND (reference sequence). The CDR3 has 16 amino acids. This CDR3 reads CASRERILTNTGELFF. CDR3 nucleotide sequence: TGTGCCAGCCGGGAACGGATCCTAACGAACACCGGGGAGCTGTTTTTT.

Remarks on this clonotype: A much larger clone differs by one base, so this may be a read error. The conserved phenylalanine or tryptophan is not found at the CDR3 terminus, so this likely reflects a read error. The rearrangement uses TRBV12-3 or TRBV12-4 and TRBJ1-2; D not resolved. The CDR3 runs 12 residues. The germline V and J ends were trimmed by 6 bases and 6 bases, with 11 bases remaining between them. CDR3 loop: CASRGSVNGYTI. For the CDR3, the DNA is TGTGCCAGCAGAGGGAGTGTGAATGGCTACACCATC.

Regarding this clonotype: Possible read error: a much larger clone is one base away. The chain links TRBV7-8 to TRBJ1-1, with D unclear. This CDR3 contains 14 residues. From germline, CDR1 is SGHVS and CDR2 FQNEAQ. The CDR3 DNA sequence: TGTGCCAGCAGCTTACAAGACCCTGACACTGGAGCTTTCTTT. Its protein product is CASSLQDPDTGAFF.

This clonotype was observed many times. The rearrangement joins TRBV7-3 to TRBJ2-1; D unresolved. The V end lost 4 bases, the J end lost 3 bases, and 13 bases lay between the germline ends. This CDR3 has 15 residues. Germline V gene sequence: CDR1 SGHTA, CDR2 FQGTGA. The CDR3, as DNA: TGTGCCAGCAGCTCGCAAACTGGGGTCTACAATGAGCAGTTCTTC. Translated, it gives CASSSQTGVYNEQFF.

This clonotype appeared many times. This chain connects TRBV11-2 to TRBJ2-5; D gene uncertain. Germline-derived CDR1 and CDR2 are SGHAT and FQNNGV. The V gene lost 1 base and the J gene lost 4 bases, with 16 bases spanning the gap. This CDR3 contains 16 residues. This CDR3 reads CASSLGRSATRETQYF. The DNA for the CDR3 is TGTGCCAGCAGCTTAGGACGTAGTGCTACACGAGAGACCCAGTACTTC.

This rearrangement joins TRBV3-1 to TRBJ2-3; perhaps TRBD2 as D (6 bases). The CDR3 is 15 residues long. Trimming took 4 bases from V and 0 from J, leaving 11 bases between them. CDR1 is LGHDT and CDR2 is YNNKEL in the germline V gene (reference sequence). Written as DNA, the CDR3 is TGTGCCAGCAGCCGACCGGGACTCAGCACAGATACGCAGTATTTT. It codes for CASSRPGLSTDTQYF.

The V gene is TRBV19, the J gene TRBJ2-5; D is ambiguous. The V and J ends lost 6 bases and 5 bases respectively, with 16 bases between them. This CDR3 is built from 14 residues. The germline V gene encodes CDR1 LNHDA and CDR2 SQIVND (reference sequence). CDR3 DNA sequence: TGTGCCAGTAGCCCGACCGGGCAACCCGAGACCCAGTACTTC. Translation gives CASSPTGQPETQYF. Together with reference TRBV19 and TRBJ2-5, the CDR3 gives the full variable domain: DGGITQSPKYLFRKEGQNVTLSCEQNLNHDAMYWYRQDPGQGLRLIYYSQIVNDFQKGDIAEGYSVSREKKESFPLTVTSAQKNPTAFYLCASSPTGQPETQYFGPGTRLLVL.

This clonotype was detected only a few times. The likely explanation is a read error, given a far larger clone one base away. CDR3: CASSLTYGYEQFF. Written as DNA, the CDR3 is TGTGCCAGCAGCCTGACATACGGCTACGAGCAGTTCTTC. The chain employs TRBV7-9 and TRBJ2-1; D call uncertain. This CDR3 has 13 residues. The V gene lost 5 bases and the J gene lost 10 bases, with 15 bases spanning the gap. Looked up from germline, CDR1 is SEHNR and CDR2 is FQNEAQ (reference sequence). The full variable domain, with the rest looked up from reference TRBV7-9 and TRBJ2-1, is DTGVSQNPRHKITKRGQNVTFRCDPISEHNRLYWYRQTLGQGPEFLTYFQNEAQLEKSRLLSDRFSAERPKGSFSTLEIQRTEQGDSAMYLCASSLTYGYEQFFGPGTRLTVL.

This clonotype occurred many times. This sequence may be a read error, since a much larger clone differs from it by one base. This chain's CDR3 is CASSLAVSNEQLF. The CDR3 bases are TGCGCCAGCAGCTTGGCCGTTTCTAATGAGCAGCTCTTC. The J gene is TRBJ2-1, the V gene TRBV5-1; D gene unclear. The length of the CDR3 is 13 residues. Germline CDR1 SGHRS, CDR2 YFSETQ.

This clonotype occurred many times. The rearrangement joins TRBV6-5 to TRBJ1-5; D ambiguous. This CDR3 is built from 15 residues. V lost 9 bases to trimming and J lost 0 bases, with 15 bases between them. The germline V gene has CDR1 MNHEY and CDR2 SVGAGI. CDR3 region: CASSRAAYSNQPQHF. CDR3 DNA sequence: TGTGCCAGTTCGAGGGCGGCATATAGCAATCAGCCCCAGCATTTT.

This clonotype was seen ten or more times. The V gene is TRBV27, the J gene TRBJ1-1; no definite D call. Germline V CDR1 and CDR2: MNHEY, SMNVEV (reference sequence). This CDR3 contains 10 residues. V dropped 11 bases and J dropped 3 bases, with 7 bases sitting between them. The CDR3 DNA follows: TGTGCCGGACCAGACACTGAAGCTTTCTTT. Protein sequence: CAGPDTEAFF.

This clonotype was seen only a few times. The chain combines TRBV20-1 with TRBJ2-1, with 10 bases identical to TRBD2. CDR1 is DFQATT and CDR2 is SNEGSKA in the germline V gene (reference sequence). Trimming removed 5 bases from V and 6 bases from J; junction bases left unmatched: 10. The CDR3 runs 15 residues. The CDR3 reads CSAPQRGTSANEQFF. CDR3 DNA: TGCAGTGCTCCCCAGAGGGGGACTAGCGCCAATGAGCAGTTCTTC.

This clonotype occurred many times. The gene calls are TRBV18 and TRBJ2-2, with D perhaps TRBD2 (6 bases). CDR3 length: 14 amino acids. Trimming cost V 6 bases and J 0 bases, with 8 bases left between them. Germline V CDR1 and CDR2: KGHSH, LQKENI. CDR3 sequence: CASSSGANTGELFF. The CDR3 region has the DNA TGTGCCAGCTCCTCGGGGGCGAACACCGGGGAGCTGTTTTTT.

The rearrangement uses TRBV29-1 and TRBJ2-5; 9 nucleotides line up with TRBD2. This CDR3 spans 14 amino acids. Germline V gene sequence: CDR1 SQVTM, CDR2 ANQGSEA. The ends lost 8 bases at V and 7 bases at J; junction bases unmatched: 14. CDR3: CSFIISGGGGTQYF. The CDR3 nucleotides are TGCAGCTTTATAATTAGCGGGGGCGGCGGGACCCAGTACTTC.

This clonotype appeared many times. The chain employs TRBV28 and TRBJ2-3; the D gene is possibly TRBD2 (6 bases). The germline gives CDR1 MDHEN, CDR2 SYDVKM. The germline V and J ends were trimmed by 2 bases and 5 bases, with 14 bases remaining between them. The CDR3 spans 15 residues. CDR3 residues: CASSLLGSRKDTQYF. The CDR3 region has the DNA TGTGCCAGCAGTTTACTCGGGAGTAGGAAAGATACGCAGTATTTT.

This clonotype was counted ten times or more. The chain recombines TRBV5-1 with TRBJ2-2; D may be TRBD2 (6 bases). The V and J ends lost 0 bases and 5 bases respectively, with 14 bases between them. The germline CDR1 and CDR2 sequences are SGHRS and YFSETQ. The CDR3 length is 16 residues. The CDR3 DNA reads as TGCGCCAGCAGCTTGGAAGGGACTCCGGGGACCGGGGAGCTGTTTTTT. Translated, it gives CASSLEGTPGTGELFF. Based on the CDR3 plus reference TRBV5-1 and TRBJ2-2, the full variable domain is KAGVTQTPRYLIKTRGQQVTLSCSPISGHRSVSWYQQTPGQGLQFLFEYFSETQRNKGNFPGRFSGRQFSNSRSEMNVSTLELGDSALYLCASSLEGTPGTGELFFGEGSRLTVL.

There are a few counts of this clonotype. This chain joins TRBV6-5 and TRBJ1-1, with a possible D match to TRBD1 (5 bases). There are 13 residues in the CDR3. V lost 6 bases and J lost 6, with 14 bases in between. Per germline, CDR1 MNHEY and CDR2 SVGAGI. In DNA form, the CDR3 reads TGTGCCAGCAGACCCCCCCAGGGATCTGAAGCTTTCTTT. Residues: CASRPPQGSEAFF.

Ten or more counts support this clonotype. The rearrangement joins TRBV27 to TRBJ2-7, with TRBD1 matching 10 bases. Germline V gene data show CDR1 as MNHEY and CDR2 as SMNVEV (reference sequence). CDR3 length: 15 amino acids. The V and J ends lost 6 bases and 4 bases, in that order; junction bases with no gene match: 9. DNA for the CDR3: TGTGCCAGCAGCTCACGCCCGGGACAGGGGTACGAGCAGTACTTC. Translation: CASSSRPGQGYEQYF.

As concerns this clonotype: This is likely an artifact of a read error, given a far larger clone one base away. The chain links TRBV7-3 to TRBJ2-1, with 9 bases that match TRBD2. The germline gives CDR1 SGHTA, CDR2 FQGTGA. This CDR3 has 14 residues. Here the CDR3 DNA reads TGTGCCGGCAGTAGACTAGCGGCCTACAATGAGCAGTTCTTC. Encoded protein: CAGSRLAAYNEQFF.

This clonotype has a handful of counts. V gene TRBV28 combines with J gene TRBJ1-2; D is undetermined. The germline gives CDR1 MDHEN, CDR2 SYDVKM. CDR3 length: 14 amino acids. The ends were cut back, 5 bases at V and 8 bases at J, with 18 bases in the middle. The CDR3 here is CASSRRREGYGYTF. CDR3 nucleotides: TGTGCCAGCAGTCGTAGACGGGAGGGTTACGGCTACACCTTC.

A word on this clonotype: A read error is possible here, since a much larger clone lies one base away. This rearrangement joins TRBV2 to TRBJ2-7, with TRBD1 identical over 7 bases. CDR1 is SNHLY, CDR2 FYNNEI, per germline. V shed 7 bases, J shed 8 bases, and the junction held 14 bases outside the gene matches. CDR3 length equals 14 residues. CDR3 residues: CASITGTARSKQYF. The DNA for the CDR3 is TGTGCCAGCATTACCGGGACAGCGAGGTCCAAGCAGTACTTC. The complete variable domain, with remaining parts taken from reference TRBV2 and TRBJ2-7, reads EPEVTQTPSHQVTQMGQEVILRCVPISNHLYFYWYRQILGQKVEFLVSFYNNEISEKSEIFDDQFSVERPDGSNFTLKIRSTKLEDSAMYFCASITGTARSKQYFGPGTRLTVT.

To note about this clonotype: The CDR3 ends on some other residue instead of the conserved phenylalanine or tryptophan, so this is likely a read error. In nucleotides, the CDR3 is TGTGCCGCCAGTGATCGATCGGGGCCGGTTCGGGAGACCCAGTACATC. This codes for CAASDRSGPVRETQYI. This rearrangement joins TRBV24-1 to TRBJ2-5; D assignment may be TRBD1 or TRBD2 (5 bases each). Germline V CDR1 and CDR2: KGHDR, SFDVKD. CDR3 length: 16 amino acids.

Comments on this clonotype: Germline is not matched at one junction end, which may reflect a read error. The chain couples TRBV29-1 to TRBJ1-1; D may be TRBD1 (6 bases). CDR3 size: 14 residues. Germline CDR1 is SQVTM and CDR2 is ANQGSEA. CDR3 in DNA: TGCAGCGCTTGCCCGGGGGGCTCGAACACTGAAGCCTTCTTT. This gives the protein CSACPGGSNTEAFF.

As regards this clonotype: One base away lies a much larger clone, so this may be a sequencing read error. CDR3 residues: CSAPTSGTTYTQYF. CDR3 in DNA: TGCAGTGCTCCGACTAGCGGGACCACATATACGCAGTATTTT. V gene TRBV20-1 combines with J gene TRBJ2-3, with 11 bases that match TRBD2. This CDR3 is 14 amino acids long. The germline V gene encodes CDR1 DFQATT and CDR2 SNEGSKA (reference sequence).

This clonotype was recorded at least ten times. The chain is built from TRBV7-9 and TRBJ2-7; 11 bases are shared with TRBD1. Per the germline V gene, CDR1 is SEHNR and CDR2 is FQNEAQ (reference sequence). This CDR3 spans 15 amino acids. V shed 5 bases, J shed 3 bases, and the junction held 6 bases outside the gene matches. In nucleotides, the CDR3 is TGTGCCAGCAGCCCTCGGACAGGGGGCGTCTACGAGCAGTACTTC. Its translation is CASSPRTGGVYEQYF. The full variable domain, completed using reference TRBV7-9 and TRBJ2-7, is DTGVSQNPRHKITKRGQNVTFRCDPISEHNRLYWYRQTLGQGPEFLTYFQNEAQLEKSRLLSDRFSAERPKGSFSTLEIQRTEQGDSAMYLCASSPRTGGVYEQYFGPGTRLTVT.

About this clonotype: A much larger clone lies one base from this, so it may be a read error. V gene TRBV11-2 combines with J gene TRBJ1-1; tentative D call: TRBD1 (6 bases). CDR3 size: 15 residues. Looked up from germline, CDR1 is SGHAT and CDR2 is FQNNGV. CDR3 nucleotide sequence: TGTTCCAGCAGAACGAGGGGGAACATGAACACTGAAGCTTTCTTT. This gives the protein CSSRTRGNMNTEAFF.